The 19 T cell receptor beta chains below were found in one sample sequenced in a study of cytomegalovirus exposure and HLA in healthy donors. The PCR employed 60 Vbeta primers together with 13 Jbeta primers. This table comes from immunoSEQ multiplex PCR, and its TCRdb copy is limited to in-frame clones, with some not included. Altogether 120,000 or so clones are present, 81% being singletons, with the ten largest covering about 1.8%. The sequencing input was PBMCs. All receptors derive from a man between 18 and 29 years old in good health and CMV-seronegative.

This clone was found a few times. The chain joins TRBV29-1 to TRBJ2-1, with 11 bases that match TRBD1. This CDR3 has 12 amino acids. From germline, CDR1 is SQVTM and CDR2 ANQGSEA. J lost 7 bases, V lost 6 bases, and 2 bases had no gene match. The CDR3 here is CSVGTGGNEQFF. The CDR3 nucleotides are TGCAGCGTGGGGACAGGGGGGAATGAGCAGTTCTTC.

V is TRBV6-5 and J is TRBJ1-6; the match to TRBD1 covers 10 bases. The germline CDR1 and CDR2 sequences are MNHEY and SVGAGI. Trimming took 6 bases from V and 10 from J; bases not matched to a gene: 6. The CDR3 runs to 14 residues. The CDR3 DNA sequence: TGTGCCAGCAGCTGGGACAGGGGCCACTCACCCCTCCACTTT. Translation: CASSWDRGHSPLHF.

This clone was recorded a few times. The genes are TRBV6-6 and TRBJ1-1, with unresolved D. Germline V gene lookup returns CDR1 MNHNY and CDR2 SVGAGI (reference sequence). The CDR3 is made up of 11 amino acids. Trimming left V 2 bases short and J 8 bases short, with 6 bases between. DNA of the CDR3: TGTGCCAGCAGTTACGGAGAAGAAGCTTTCTTT. Translation: CASSYGEEAFF.

J is TRBJ1-2 and V is TRBV5-1; D call uncertain. CDR3 size: 16 residues. Germline V gives CDR1 SGHRS, CDR2 YFSETQ. Trimming stripped 3 bases from V and 4 bases from J, with 19 bases between. CDR3 residues: CASSSAGYPASYGYTF. The CDR3 bases are TGCGCCAGCAGCTCGGCGGGATACCCTGCCTCCTATGGCTACACCTTC.

The rearrangement links TRBV14 to TRBJ2-1; unclear D gene. Per germline, CDR1 SGHDN and CDR2 FVKESK. The CDR3 is 17 amino acids. Trimming pared 4 bases from V and 2 bases from J, leaving 18 bases between. The CDR3 sequence is CASSPHPSLAPYNEQFF. For the CDR3, the DNA is TGTGCCAGCAGCCCCCATCCCTCATTGGCACCCTACAATGAGCAGTTCTTC.

The V and J genes are TRBV19 and TRBJ2-4; 8 nucleotides align to TRBD1. Per germline, CDR1 LNHDA and CDR2 SQIVND (reference sequence). The CDR3 is made up of 12 amino acids. After removal of 4 bases from V and 14 bases from J, the junction contained 7 bases not matched to a gene. The CDR3: CASSSRGRREYF. The DNA of the CDR3 is TGTGCCAGTAGTAGCAGGGGGCGCCGAGAGTACTTC.

V and J are TRBV11-2 and TRBJ1-4; tentatively, D is TRBD1 (6 bases). The CDR3 covers 17 residues. The V gene's germline CDR1 is SGHAT and CDR2 FQNNGV. V gave up 1 base and J gave up 0 bases, with 12 bases separating them. The CDR3 DNA reads as TGTGCCAGCAGCTTAGGACAGGCGGTCTCAACTAATGAAAAACTGTTTTTT. As protein: CASSLGQAVSTNEKLFF.

This clone was picked up a small number of times. The chain carries TRBV7-9 and TRBJ2-7; maybe TRBD1 (6 bases). CDR3 length equals 14 residues. Germline assignment: CDR1 SEHNR and CDR2 FQNEAQ (reference sequence). Between the trimmed V and J ends, which lost 1 base and 2 bases, there was a span of 9 bases. CDR3: CASSLEQGTYEQYF. The CDR3 DNA follows: TGTGCCAGCAGCTTAGAACAGGGAACCTACGAGCAGTACTTC.

CDR3 protein: CASSEVRVGASEQFF. In DNA, the CDR3 is TGTGCCAGCAGTGAGGTCCGAGTGGGGGCGAGTGAGCAGTTCTTC. The chain couples TRBV6-4 to TRBJ2-1, with a tentative D call TRBD1 (6 bases). The CDR3 runs 15 residues. Germline CDR1 MRHNA, CDR2 SNTAGT. The V end was cut by 3 bases, the J end by 9 bases, with 18 bases between.

This clone came up a few times. The chain uses TRBV29-1 and TRBJ2-1, with D possibly matching TRBD1 (6 bases). V was pared by 7 bases and J by 9 bases, with 10 bases between. Germline loops: CDR1 SQVTM, CDR2 ANQGSEA. CDR3 length equals 10 residues. DNA of the CDR3: TGCAGCGGCGCAGGGGCTGAGCAGTTCTTC. It specifies CSGAGAEQFF.

This clone was detected only a few times. V is TRBV19 and J is TRBJ1-6; TRBD1 matches 11 bases. Trimming took 6 bases from V and 7 from J; bases not matched to a gene: 5. The CDR3 contains 15 residues. Germline V gene sequence: CDR1 LNHDA, CDR2 SQIVND (reference sequence). CDR3 sequence: CASSPGTGGNSPLHF. CDR3 sequence (DNA): TGTGCCAGTAGCCCCGGGACAGGGGGAAATTCACCCCTCCACTTT.

The V and J genes are TRBV27 and TRBJ1-2; TRBD1 aligns across 8 bases. The length of the CDR3 is 15 residues. The V and J ends lost 2 bases and 8 bases, in that order; junction bases with no gene match: 10. Germline values: CDR1 MNHEY, CDR2 SMNVEV (reference sequence). CDR3 DNA: TGTGCCAGCAGTTTAGCAGGGGGCGCTTCGGAGGGCTACACCTTC. It is translated as CASSLAGGASEGYTF.

The J gene is TRBJ1-1, the V gene TRBV19; 7 nucleotides align to TRBD1. From germline, CDR1 is LNHDA and CDR2 SQIVND (reference sequence). The CDR3 is 15 amino acids. J gave up 3 bases and V 5 bases, and 9 bases lay outside the gene matches. DNA for the CDR3: TGTGCCAGTAGTGGGAGACAGGGAATGGACACTGAAGCTTTCTTT. The encoded protein is CASSGRQGMDTEAFF.

This clone appeared a single time. The rearrangement links TRBV5-6 to TRBJ2-1; unclear D gene. Germline CDR1 SGHDT, CDR2 YYEEEE. V lost 2 bases, J lost 0 bases, and 9 bases lay in between. This CDR3 contains 15 residues. CDR3 in DNA: TGTGCCAGCAGCTTCCGGAGTTTCTCCTACAATGAGCAGTTCTTC. It encodes CASSFRSFSYNEQFF.

The chain recombines TRBV4-2 with TRBJ1-2, with 7 bases identical to TRBD1. The V gene end was trimmed by 0 bases and the J gene end by 3 bases; junction bases not matched to a gene: 4. The CDR3 totals 15 residues. The germline CDR1 and CDR2 sequences are LGHNA and YNFKEQ. CDR3 region: CASSQERQGHYGYTF. The DNA for the CDR3 is TGTGCCAGCAGCCAAGAGAGACAGGGCCACTATGGCTACACCTTC.

The rearrangement links TRBV5-6 to TRBJ2-7; no reliable D call. CDR1 and CDR2 from the germline V gene are SGHDT and YYEEEE. Trimming left V 0 bases short and J 3 bases short, with 10 bases between. This CDR3 region has 14 residues. The CDR3 coding sequence is TGTGCCAGCAGCTTGGTCTCACGAGGCTACGAGCAGTACTTC. Translation: CASSLVSRGYEQYF.

This clone was seen only once. J is TRBJ2-2 and V is TRBV4-2, with TRBD2 matching over 7 bases. CDR3 length: 17 residues. Germline CDR1 and CDR2: LGHNA and YNFKEQ. Trimming cost V 0 bases and J 5 bases; bases outside gene matches: 9. The CDR3 here is CASSQEVASGATGELFF. The CDR3 nucleotides are TGTGCCAGCAGCCAAGAGGTGGCTAGCGGAGCAACCGGGGAGCTGTTTTTT.

This chain joins TRBV19 and TRBJ2-1; D possibly corresponds to TRBD2 (6 bases). Germline V gene data show CDR1 as LNHDA and CDR2 as SQIVND (reference sequence). The CDR3 consists of 14 residues. The V end lost 5 bases, the J end lost 2 bases, and 10 bases lay between the germline ends. CDR3 sequence (DNA): TGTGCCAGTAGTCCGGGGGTTACCTACAATGAGCAGTTCTTC. Its protein is CASSPGVTYNEQFF. The variable domain in full, with the rest retrieved from reference TRBV19 and TRBJ2-1, is DGGITQSPKYLFRKEGQNVTLSCEQNLNHDAMYWYRQDPGQGLRLIYYSQIVNDFQKGDIAEGYSVSREKKESFPLTVTSAQKNPTAFYLCASSPGVTYNEQFFGPGTRLTVL.

This clone has more than one count but fewer than ten. This sequence joins TRBV7-9 and TRBJ2-7; 7 nucleotides line up with TRBD1. This CDR3 comprises 16 residues. From germline, CDR1 is SEHNR and CDR2 FQNEAQ (reference sequence). Trimming removed 5 bases from V and 0 bases from J; junction bases left unmatched: 10. Here the CDR3 reads CASSQNRDSRSYEQYF. The CDR3 region has the DNA TGTGCCAGCAGCCAAAACCGGGACAGCCGCTCCTACGAGCAGTACTTC.